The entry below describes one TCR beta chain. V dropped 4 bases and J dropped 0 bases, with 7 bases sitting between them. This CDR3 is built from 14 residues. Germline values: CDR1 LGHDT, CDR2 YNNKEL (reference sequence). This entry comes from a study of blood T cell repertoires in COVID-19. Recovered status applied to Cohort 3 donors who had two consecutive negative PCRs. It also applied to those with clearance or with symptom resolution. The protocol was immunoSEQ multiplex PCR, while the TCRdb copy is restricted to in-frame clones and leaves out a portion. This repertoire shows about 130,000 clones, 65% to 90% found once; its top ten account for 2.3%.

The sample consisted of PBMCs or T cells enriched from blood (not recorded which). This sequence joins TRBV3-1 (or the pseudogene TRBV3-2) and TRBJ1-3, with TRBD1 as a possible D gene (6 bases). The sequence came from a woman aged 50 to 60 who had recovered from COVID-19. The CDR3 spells CASSLGGSGNTIYF. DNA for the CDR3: TGTGCCAGCAGCCTAGGGGGCTCTGGAAACACCATATATTTT.